A selection of T cell receptor beta chains follows, all from one sample in a study of blood T cell repertoires in COVID-19. Sequencing was performed with immunoSEQ multiplex PCR; in TCRdb, only in-frame clones are kept and a portion is missing. The sample has 200,000 to 300,000 clones, more than 75% seen once. Specimen: peripheral blood. These TCRs come from a man of 80 years or more with acute or convalescent COVID-19. Both conserved end residues are part of each CDR3. Fields, in order: CDR3 DNA, CDR3 protein, J gene, D gene, clone size, V gene. D genes are given only for firm matches. Size values are once, few and many counts, or a class for expanded clones, and some rows have none.

CDR3nt: TGTGCCAGCAGTCTCATCGGGACAGGCCTTAATTCACCCCTCCACTTT
CDR3aa: CASSLIGTGLNSPLHF
j_gene: TRBJ1-6
d_gene: TRBD1
abundance: -
v_gene: TRBV6-2/TRBV6-3

CDR3nt: TGTGCCAGCAGCGATAGCGGGAGAGGGCAGTTCTTC
CDR3aa: CASSDSGRGQFF
j_gene: TRBJ2-1
d_gene: TRBD2
abundance: -
v_gene: TRBV5-4

CDR3nt: TGTGCCAGCAGCCTTACTGAGACCCAGTACTTC
CDR3aa: CASSLTETQYF
j_gene: TRBJ2-5
d_gene: -
abundance: -
v_gene: TRBV7-2

CDR3nt: TGTGCCAGCAGCCGGGACATCTCTGGAAACACCATATATTTT
CDR3aa: CASSRDISGNTIYF
j_gene: TRBJ1-3
d_gene: -
abundance: -
v_gene: TRBV2

CDR3nt: TGTGCCAGCAGCTTACACAGGGGCGCGGAGGGCTACACCTTC
CDR3aa: CASSLHRGAEGYTF
j_gene: TRBJ1-2
d_gene: TRBD1
abundance: few
v_gene: TRBV7-9

CDR3nt: TGTGCCAGCAGTAAGAGCCCGACAACCGCAACTAATGAAAAACTGTTTTTT
CDR3aa: CASSKSPTTATNEKLFF
j_gene: TRBJ1-4
d_gene: -
abundance: -
v_gene: TRBV6-2/TRBV6-3

CDR3nt: TGTGCCAGCAGCAGAGGGAGGGCCGGAGTTAGTGAGCAGTTCTTC
CDR3aa: CASSRGRAGVSEQFF
j_gene: TRBJ2-1
d_gene: TRBD2
abundance: -
v_gene: TRBV6-5

CDR3nt: TGTGCCAGCAGCCAAGAAAAAGAGGGTTACGAGCAGTACTTC
CDR3aa: CASSQEKEGYEQYF
j_gene: TRBJ2-7
d_gene: -
abundance: -
v_gene: TRBV3-1/TRBV3-2

CDR3nt: TGTGCCAGCAGCCCCCGCGGGGGCGAATCTGGAAACACCATATATTTT
CDR3aa: CASSPRGGESGNTIYF
j_gene: TRBJ1-3
d_gene: -
abundance: -
v_gene: TRBV5-5

CDR3nt: TGTGCCAGCAGCCAAGCGGCTAACTATGGCTACACCTTC
CDR3aa: CASSQAANYGYTF
j_gene: TRBJ1-2
d_gene: -
abundance: -
v_gene: TRBV3-1/TRBV3-2

CDR3nt: TGTGCCAGCAGTGAAGCGGGCGGGGGGGAGTACGAGCAGTACTTC
CDR3aa: CASSEAGGGEYEQYF
j_gene: TRBJ2-7
d_gene: TRBD2
abundance: -
v_gene: TRBV6-1

CDR3nt: TGTGCCAGCAGTCCACACCCCGTTAATGAAAAACTGTTTTTT
CDR3aa: CASSPHPVNEKLFF
j_gene: TRBJ1-4
d_gene: -
abundance: once
v_gene: TRBV28

CDR3nt: TGTGCCAGCAGCCTTGGGGGAGGGGTGAACGAGCAGTACTTC
CDR3aa: CASSLGGGVNEQYF
j_gene: TRBJ2-7
d_gene: TRBD2
abundance: -
v_gene: TRBV5-4

CDR3nt: TGTGCCAGCCTATCTTTGGGCAGGGGGCTGTCCCTCCACTTT
CDR3aa: CASLSLGRGLSLHF
j_gene: TRBJ1-6
d_gene: TRBD1
abundance: -
v_gene: TRBV6-5

CDR3nt: TGTGCCAGCAGCTTAGGGACAGGAGGAAATCAGCCCCAGCATTTT
CDR3aa: CASSLGTGGNQPQHF
j_gene: TRBJ1-5
d_gene: TRBD1
abundance: once
v_gene: TRBV7-9